The 9 T cell receptor beta chains reported below all come from one sample, sequenced in a study of radiotherapy plus CTLA-4 blockade in lung cancer. Libraries were prepared by immunoSEQ multiplex PCR; TCRdb keeps only in-frame clonotypes and omits some of them. The sample comprises under 70,000 clones, about 80% of which are singletons, and 4% to 5% rests with the top ten. Sequenced here: peripheral blood, sampled from a patient treated with radiotherapy plus ipilimumab. These receptors were obtained from a human donor with non-small cell lung cancer who had a complete response to radiotherapy plus ipilimumab.

The rearrangement uses TRBV6-1 and TRBJ1-1; no firm D call. V lost 2 bases and J 4 bases, leaving 8 bases between the germline ends. The CDR3 runs to 13 residues. Germline V lookup: CDR1 MNHNS, CDR2 SASEGT. CDR3 protein: CASSEQVGTEAFF. The DNA for the CDR3 is TGTGCCAGCAGTGAACAAGTTGGCACTGAAGCTTTCTTT.

The chain couples TRBV9 to TRBJ1-6, with a weak D call TRBD1 (5 bases). The CDR3 covers 15 residues. CDR1 and CDR2 (germline): SGDLS, YYNGEE. V lost 3 bases and J lost 7, with 14 bases in between. CDR3: CASSARGGWNSPLHF. CDR3 nucleotide sequence: TGTGCCAGCAGCGCCCGGGGGGGATGGAATTCACCCCTCCACTTT.

The chain carries TRBV27 and TRBJ2-3; D is unclear. V was pared by 5 bases and J by 2 bases, with 20 bases between. This CDR3 has 17 residues. From germline, CDR1 is MNHEY and CDR2 SMNVEV (reference sequence). The CDR3 here is CASSPPPRLRDTDTQYF. CDR3 DNA: TGTGCCAGCAGTCCCCCCCCCAGGCTAAGGGACACAGATACGCAGTATTTT.

This chain uses TRBV5-1 with TRBJ2-7; D not certain. The DNA end favors TRBJ2-1, so the J call may be wrong. This CDR3 has 15 amino acids. CDR1 and CDR2 (germline): SGHRS, YFSETQ. The DNA of the CDR3 is TGCGCCAGCAGCTTAGGCCCGGAGTCCTACAATGAGCAGTTCTTC. Its translation is CASSLGPESYNEQFF.

This clone turned up a few times. V usage is TRBV9 and J usage is TRBJ2-7; D perhaps matches TRBD1 (5 bases). The germline CDR1 and CDR2 sequences are SGDLS and YYNGEE. V dropped 4 bases and J dropped 3 bases, with 8 bases sitting between them. This CDR3 is 12 amino acids long. In nucleotides, the CDR3 is TGTGCCAGCAGCCCCCAGGGCTACGAGCAGTACTTC. Protein sequence: CASSPQGYEQYF.

The chain joins TRBV4-3 to TRBJ1-5; the D gene is possibly TRBD1 (6 bases). The CDR3 runs to 16 residues. The V gene's germline CDR1 is LGHNA and CDR2 YSLEER. Deletions cut 0 bases from V and 5 bases from J, with 14 bases between. The CDR3 region is CASSQDWGAPHQPQHF. The CDR3, as DNA: TGCGCCAGCAGCCAAGATTGGGGGGCCCCCCATCAGCCCCAGCATTTT.

The chain recombines TRBV6-1 with TRBJ2-7; 8 positions agree with TRBD2. V gave up 2 bases and J gave up 4 bases; unmatched junction bases: 7. Per germline, CDR1 MNHNS and CDR2 SASEGT. This CDR3 has 15 residues. The DNA for the CDR3 is TGTGCCAGCAGTGAACCCCCGGGGGGGGGTTACGAGCAGTACTTC. Its protein is CASSEPPGGGYEQYF.

The chain is built from TRBV5-6 and TRBJ1-2; the D is unclear. The ends were cut back, 7 bases at V and 3 bases at J, with 13 bases in the middle. The CDR3 runs 13 residues. CDR1 is SGHDT and CDR2 is YYEEEE in the germline V gene. The chain's CDR3 is CASRRAGDYGYTF. CDR3 DNA sequence: TGTGCCAGCCGGCGTGCTGGGGACTATGGCTACACCTTC.

This rearrangement joins TRBV11-2 to TRBJ1-2; 7 nucleotides align to TRBD1. Trimming took 5 bases from V and 8 from J; bases not matched to a gene: 11. CDR1 is SGHAT and CDR2 is FQNNGV in the germline V gene. This CDR3 has 14 residues. The DNA of the CDR3 is TGTGCCAGCAGCCCCGCCAAGGGGGCTTTGGGCTACACCTTC. Its translation: CASSPAKGALGYTF. Combining the CDR3 with reference TRBV11-2 and TRBJ1-2 gives the whole variable domain EAGVAQSPRYKIIEKRQSVAFWCNPISGHATLYWYQQILGQGPKLLIQFQNNGVVDDSQLPKDRFSAERLKGVDSTLKIQPAKLEDSAVYLCASSPAKGALGYTFGSGTRLTVV.